The 27 T cell receptor beta chains below were found in one sample sequenced in a study of neurological immune-mediated disorders. MiXCR, applied by TCRdb to the 5' RACE reads, yields one record per CDR3 protein. The data show under 60,000 distinct CDR3 sequences, with 10% to 13% seen just once and 20% to 25% held by the top ten. The sample taken for sequencing was PBMCs. The receptor source for this set is a woman aged 40 to 50 with HTLV-1-associated myelopathy (HAM/TSP).

In the case of this clonotype: One end of the junction fails to match germline, which may point to a read error. The gene calls are TRBV12-3 or TRBV12-4 and TRBJ2-2, with D uncertain. CDR3 length equals 13 residues. The CDR3, as DNA: TGTGCCGGCAGAACAAGGAACACCGGGGAGCTGTTTTTT. The encoded protein is CAGRTRNTGELFF.

Many counts were recorded for this clonotype. V is TRBV4-1 and J is TRBJ1-5; a weak D match, TRBD1 (6 bases). V gave up 0 bases and J gave up 4 bases, with 10 bases separating them. The germline V gene encodes CDR1 MGHRA and CDR2 YSYEKL. The CDR3 has 15 amino acids. As DNA, the CDR3 is TGCGCCAGCAGCCAAGAGGGGGCAGCGAATCAGCCCCAGCATTTT. Its protein is CASSQEGAANQPQHF.

Comments on this clonotype: A much larger clone differs from this one at a single base, so this may be a read error. This sequence joins TRBV5-1 and TRBJ1-2; tentatively, D is TRBD1 (5 bases). CDR3 length: 12 residues. Trimming shortened V by 5 bases and J by 10 bases, and 15 bases separated the two germline ends. CDR1 is SGHRS and CDR2 is YFSETQ in the germline V gene. CDR3 residues: CASSQGEWNYTF. The DNA for the CDR3 is TGCGCCAGCAGTCAAGGGGAGTGGAACTACACCTTC.

This clonotype was counted ten times or more. This sequence joins TRBV7-2 and TRBJ2-2; 7 bases are a match to TRBD2. Germline CDR1 SGHTA, CDR2 FQGNSA. Losses at the gene ends were 5 bases for V and 6 bases for J; bases not matched to a gene: 6. The CDR3 has 14 residues. CDR3 in amino acids: CASSPGLGAGELFF. The CDR3 region has the DNA TGTGCCAGCAGCCCCGGACTAGGGGCCGGGGAGCTGTTTTTT.

This clonotype was found many times. The chain employs TRBV4-3 and TRBJ2-3; 7 nucleotides line up with TRBD1. With 3 bases clipped from V and 4 bases from J, the junction kept 10 bases outside the gene matches. This CDR3 comprises 16 residues. Per germline, CDR1 LGHNA and CDR2 YSLEER. CDR3 sequence (DNA): TGCGCCAGCAGCCATCAGGACAGGCGCCCCCCAGATACGCAGTATTTT. Amino acids: CASSHQDRRPPDTQYF.

This clonotype was counted at least ten times. J is TRBJ1-3 and V is TRBV20-1; TRBD1 is a possible D gene (5 bases). The V gene's germline CDR1 is DFQATT and CDR2 SNEGSKA (reference sequence). Trimming pared 3 bases from V and 4 bases from J, leaving 13 bases between. The CDR3 is 14 amino acids. The CDR3 is CSARARDPGNTIYF. DNA of the CDR3: TGCAGTGCTAGGGCTAGGGACCCGGGAAACACCATATATTTT.

At least ten counts were recorded for this clonotype. The J gene is TRBJ2-7, the V gene TRBV11-2; D remains ambiguous. CDR1 is SGHAT, CDR2 FQNNGV, per germline. This CDR3 has 13 residues. Trimming left V 1 base short and J 2 bases short, with 6 bases between. The CDR3 DNA reads as TGTGCCAGCAGCTTAGCCCCCCCCTACGAGCAGTACTTC. Its protein product is CASSLAPPYEQYF.

This clonotype was recorded at least ten times. The V and J genes are TRBV5-1 and TRBJ1-2, with D unresolved. Trimming pared 0 bases from V and 5 bases from J, leaving 17 bases between. Looked up from germline, CDR1 is SGHRS and CDR2 is YFSETQ. This CDR3 is built from 16 residues. CDR3 nucleotide sequence: TGCGCCAGCAGCTTGGGAGGGCAGCCGACCTCATATGGCTACACCTTC. It is translated as CASSLGGQPTSYGYTF.

This clonotype was observed many times. V and J are TRBV4-2 and TRBJ1-6; tentatively, D is TRBD1 (5 bases). The CDR3 contains 19 residues. Per the germline V gene, CDR1 is LGHNA and CDR2 is YNFKEQ. Deletions cut 1 base from V and 5 bases from J, with 21 bases between. The CDR3 DNA sequence: TGTGCCAGCAGCCAAGCATCAGGGAGGTGGGTAGGCAATAATTCACCCCTCCACTTT. This gives the protein CASSQASGRWVGNNSPLHF.

This clonotype appeared many times. The gene calls are TRBV10-3 and TRBJ2-1; 11 positions agree with TRBD2. Germline CDR1 is ENHRY and CDR2 is SYGVKD. After removal of 6 bases from V and 5 bases from J, the junction contained 6 bases not matched to a gene. This CDR3 has 15 amino acids. CDR3 in DNA: TGTGCCATCAGGGCGACTAGCGGGGTCCACAATGAGCAGTTCTTC. Translated, it gives CAIRATSGVHNEQFF.

Relative to its sample, this clonotype is medium-sized. V usage is TRBV4-1 and J usage is TRBJ1-6; no definite D call. In germline, CDR1 is MGHRA, CDR2 YSYEKL. V lost 0 bases, J lost 13 bases, and 10 bases lay in between. This CDR3 comprises 13 residues. CDR3 residues: CASSQDLTYPLHF. The CDR3 DNA reads TGCGCCAGCAGCCAAGACCTAACGTATCCCCTCCACTTT.

This clonotype occurred many times. V and J are TRBV4-3 and TRBJ2-7, with 9 bases that match TRBD1. V was pared by 3 bases and J by 9 bases, with 6 bases of the junction left unmatched. This CDR3 region has 13 residues. Germline V gene sequence: CDR1 LGHNA, CDR2 YSLEER. CDR3: CASSQGTGRVQYF. The CDR3 coding sequence is TGCGCCAGCAGCCAGGGGACAGGGAGGGTGCAGTACTTC.

Many counts were recorded for this clonotype. The V call is TRBV4-1, the J call TRBJ2-1; 9 positions agree with TRBD1. CDR3 length: 16 amino acids. Germline CDR1 and CDR2: MGHRA and YSYEKL. V lost 3 bases to trimming and J lost 8 bases; unmatched junction nucleotides: 11. CDR3 in amino acids: CASSQKSWTGAYEQFF. The CDR3 region has the DNA TGCGCCAGCAGCCAGAAATCGTGGACAGGGGCTTATGAGCAGTTCTTC.

This clonotype was counted many times. The chain is built from TRBV5-5 and TRBJ2-2; the D gene is possibly TRBD1 (6 bases). V lost 3 bases and J 5 bases, leaving 8 bases between the germline ends. There are 13 residues in the CDR3. Germline lookup yields CDR1 SGHKS and CDR2 YYEKEE (reference sequence). The CDR3 nucleotides are TGTGCCAGCAGCTGGGACACAACCGGGGAGCTGTTTTTT. Translation gives CASSWDTTGELFF.

This clonotype was picked up many times. The chain has TRBV6-5 and TRBJ2-1; possibly TRBD2 for D (5 bases). CDR1 MNHEY and CDR2 SVGAGI come from the germline V gene. Trimming pared 6 bases from V and 2 bases from J, leaving 8 bases between. The CDR3 is made up of 13 amino acids. Here the CDR3 reads CASRDGTYNEQFF. CDR3 coding DNA: TGTGCCAGCAGGGACGGGACCTACAATGAGCAGTTCTTC.

The table lists this clonotype with many counts. This chain joins TRBV29-1 and TRBJ1-1, with no clear D. V was trimmed by 0 bases and J by 4 bases, leaving 15 bases between them. The CDR3 loop spans 15 amino acids. The germline gives CDR1 SQVTM, CDR2 ANQGSEA. In nucleotides, the CDR3 is TGCAGCGTTGAAGATCTGTCTCCCGGGCGCACTGAAGCTTTCTTT. It codes for CSVEDLSPGRTEAFF.

The chain recombines TRBV6-2 or TRBV6-3 with TRBJ1-2, with a possible D match to TRBD1 (5 bases). The CDR3 is 15 amino acids. V was clipped by 4 bases and J by 3 bases, with 15 bases between them. CDR1 is MNHEY, CDR2 SVGEGT, per germline. In DNA, the CDR3 is TGTGCCAGCAGTTGGGACCTTCGCAGGCACTATGGCTACACCTTC. Translated: CASSWDLRRHYGYTF.

This clonotype was found many times. The V call is TRBV6-2 or TRBV6-3, the J call TRBJ1-3, with D hard to call. V lost 2 bases, J lost 0 bases, and 8 bases lay in between. Looked up from germline, CDR1 is MNHEY and CDR2 is SVGEGT. There are 15 residues in the CDR3. In DNA form, the CDR3 reads TGTGCCAGCAGTTACGGTCCCAGCTCTGGAAACACCATATATTTT. Amino acid sequence: CASSYGPSSGNTIYF.

J is TRBJ2-7 and V is TRBV5-6, with TRBD2 matching over 10 bases. The CDR3 is 15 residues long. Per the germline V gene, CDR1 is SGHDT and CDR2 is YYEEEE. Trimming at V came to 4 bases and at J to 3 bases, leaving 7 bases not matched to a gene. CDR3 loop: CASSRSGTSDYEQYF. Here the CDR3 DNA reads TGTGCCAGCAGCCGCTCCGGGACTAGCGACTACGAGCAGTACTTC.

This clonotype was seen repeatedly, ten times or more. V gene TRBV5-1 combines with J gene TRBJ1-6; possible D gene TRBD1, 5 bases. CDR1 is SGHRS and CDR2 is YFSETQ in the germline V gene. The CDR3 sequence is 21 residues long. V was cut by 3 bases and J by 0 bases, with 25 bases left in between. The CDR3 sequence is CASSYRPGPDYSISYNSPLHF. The DNA for the CDR3 is TGCGCCAGCAGCTACCGGCCGGGACCGGACTATTCGATCTCCTATAATTCACCCCTCCACTTT.

This clonotype was observed many times. The chain recombines TRBV4-3 with TRBJ2-1; D perhaps matches TRBD1 (6 bases). The germline CDR1 and CDR2 sequences are LGHNA and YSLEER. Trimming shortened V by 2 bases and J by 0 bases, and 11 bases separated the two germline ends. The length of the CDR3 is 16 residues. CDR3 bases: TGCGCCAGCAGCCAATCTGGGGGCCGCTCCTACAATGAGCAGTTCTTC. Amino acids: CASSQSGGRSYNEQFF.

There are many counts of this clonotype. The CDR3 here is CASSGDRGHYGYTF. In DNA, the CDR3 is TGTGCCAGCAGTGGTGACAGGGGTCACTATGGCTACACCTTC. This chain joins TRBV25-1 and TRBJ1-2; 8 bases are shared with TRBD1. CDR1 and CDR2 (germline): MGHDK, SYGVNS. The CDR3 covers 14 residues. J gave up 3 bases and V 4 bases, and 4 bases lay outside the gene matches.

This clonotype was counted at least ten times. The chain combines TRBV4-3 with TRBJ2-7; D call uncertain. V dropped 1 base and J dropped 6 bases, with 10 bases sitting between them. There are 13 residues in the CDR3. Germline V gene data show CDR1 as LGHNA and CDR2 as YSLEER. The CDR3 region has the DNA TGCGCCAGCAGCCAAGTTATAGGTCTCGAGCAGTACTTC. It yields the protein CASSQVIGLEQYF.

Ten or more counts support this clonotype. This rearrangement joins TRBV12-3 or TRBV12-4 to TRBJ1-2, with TRBD1 matching 7 bases. The V gene end was trimmed by 1 base and the J gene end by 5 bases; junction bases not matched to a gene: 7. CDR3 length: 15 residues. The CDR3 bases are TGTGCCAGCAGTTTAGGAGGGGGCGGGATTTATGGCTACACCTTC. This encodes CASSLGGGGIYGYTF.

This clonotype was recorded a few times. V is TRBV6-2 or TRBV6-3 and J is TRBJ2-1, with D perhaps matching TRBD1 (5 bases). Looked up from germline, CDR1 is MNHEY and CDR2 is SVGEGT. The CDR3 spans 13 residues. V was shortened by 2 bases and J by 4 bases, with 6 bases between the two germline ends. This CDR3 is CASSYRGYNEQFF. DNA of the CDR3: TGTGCCAGCAGTTACAGGGGATACAATGAGCAGTTCTTC.

This clonotype rates as large. The chain joins TRBV12-5 to TRBJ2-1; 10 bases match TRBD2. The V and J ends lost 0 bases and 3 bases, in that order; junction bases with no gene match: 2. Germline CDR1 reads LGHNT; CDR2 reads FRNRAP. The CDR3 loop spans 16 amino acids. For the CDR3, the DNA is TGTGCTAGTGGTTTGGTACTAGCGGGGTTCTACAATGAGCAGTTCTTC. It encodes CASGLVLAGFYNEQFF. The complete variable domain, with remaining parts taken from reference TRBV12-5 and TRBJ2-1, reads DARVTQTPRHKVTEMGQEVTMRCQPILGHNTVFWYRQTMMQGLELLAYFRNRAPLDDSGMPKDRFSAEMPDATLATLKIQPSEPRDSAVYFCASGLVLAGFYNEQFFGPGTRLTVL.

This clonotype was counted many times. The chain links TRBV20-1 to TRBJ1-5; 8 bases line up with TRBD1. J gave up 6 bases and V 5 bases, and 6 bases lay outside the gene matches. The germline V gene has CDR1 DFQATT and CDR2 SNEGSKA (reference sequence). The CDR3 contains 13 residues. This CDR3 reads CSASGGRGQPQHF. DNA for the CDR3: TGCAGTGCTTCAGGGGGCCGCGGTCAGCCCCAGCATTTT.